A single sample is the source of the 28 T cell receptor beta chains below, sequenced in a study of blood T cell repertoires in COVID-19. This table comes from immunoSEQ multiplex PCR, and its TCRdb copy is limited to in-frame clones, with some not included. The profile covers roughly 200,000 clones, with 75% to 85% appearing a single time and approximately 10% taken by the ten largest. The specimen was peripheral blood. These receptors were taken from a woman between 35 and 50 years old with COVID-19, enrolled during active disease.

J is TRBJ2-2 and V is TRBV2; 8 nucleotides line up with TRBD1. The CDR3 has 14 residues. Losses at the gene ends were 8 bases for V and 4 bases for J; bases not matched to a gene: 6. From germline, CDR1 is SNHLY and CDR2 FYNNEI. As DNA, the CDR3 is TGTGCCAGCGGACCCGGGACAGGCACCGGGGAGCTGTTTTTT. This sequence encodes CASGPGTGTGELFF.

The chain couples TRBV10-3 to TRBJ2-7, with a tentative D call TRBD2 (5 bases). The V and J ends lost 2 bases and 3 bases respectively, with 8 bases between them. Germline assignment: CDR1 ENHRY and CDR2 SYGVKD. The CDR3 has 13 amino acids. The CDR3 DNA reads TGTGCCATCAGTGAGGGCGGAGGCTACGAGCAGTACTTC. Translating it yields CAISEGGGYEQYF.

This clone was counted a few times. The chain joins TRBV19 to TRBJ1-2; D possibly corresponds to TRBD1 (5 bases). This CDR3 has 13 residues. With 6 bases removed from V and 3 bases from J, the gap between germline ends came to 11 bases. Germline loops: CDR1 LNHDA, CDR2 SQIVND (reference sequence). The CDR3 nucleotides read TGTGCCAGTAGCTCCGACAGTTACTATGGCTACACCTTC. Protein sequence: CASSSDSYYGYTF. Using reference TRBV19 and TRBJ1-2 for the parts outside the CDR3, the full variable domain is DGGITQSPKYLFRKEGQNVTLSCEQNLNHDAMYWYRQDPGQGLRLIYYSQIVNDFQKGDIAEGYSVSREKKESFPLTVTSAQKNPTAFYLCASSSDSYYGYTFGSGTRLTVV.

A word on this clone: Other nucleotide sequences from this sample produce the same CDR3. This rearrangement joins TRBV24-1 to TRBJ2-7; D unresolved. The CDR3 runs 15 residues. CDR1 is KGHDR and CDR2 is SFDVKD in the germline V gene. V was cut by 4 bases and J by 2 bases, with 14 bases left in between. CDR3 coding DNA: TGTGCCACCAGTGACCCCCGGAGTAGGACCTACGAGCAGTACTTC. Protein: CATSDPRSRTYEQYF.

The chain couples TRBV5-1 to TRBJ1-6; TRBD1 aligns across 7 bases. CDR3 length: 15 residues. V lost 4 bases, J lost 7 bases, and 8 bases stayed unmatched. Germline V gives CDR1 SGHRS, CDR2 YFSETQ. The CDR3 nucleotides are TGCGCCAGCAGCACGGGGACAGTTAGAAATTCACCCCTCCACTTT. It codes for CASSTGTVRNSPLHF. The whole variable domain, filled in from reference TRBV5-1 and TRBJ1-6, reads KAGVTQTPRYLIKTRGQQVTLSCSPISGHRSVSWYQQTPGQGLQFLFEYFSETQRNKGNFPGRFSGRQFSNSRSEMNVSTLELGDSALYLCASSTGTVRNSPLHFGNGTRLTVT.

The rearrangement links TRBV27 to TRBJ2-3; no definite D call. The CDR3 is 13 amino acids. Looked up from germline, CDR1 is MNHEY and CDR2 is SMNVEV (reference sequence). V was cut by 5 bases and J by 1 base, with 7 bases left in between. CDR3 nucleotide sequence: TGTGCCAGCAGTGTTTTAGGCACAGATACGCAGTATTTT. Translated, it gives CASSVLGTDTQYF.

This chain connects TRBV5-1 to TRBJ2-3; 11 nucleotides agree with TRBD2. The trim removed 5 bases at V and 4 bases at J, leaving 6 bases unmatched. Germline CDR1 reads SGHRS; CDR2 reads YFSETQ. The CDR3 spans 15 residues. The CDR3 DNA sequence: TGCGCCAGCAGGTTAGCGGGAGGGTCCGCAGATACGCAGTATTTT. It codes for CASRLAGGSADTQYF.

In its sample, this clone was seen once. This chain connects TRBV6-6 to TRBJ2-7; 7 bases fit TRBD2. CDR3 length: 14 residues. Germline V gives CDR1 MNHNY, CDR2 SVGAGI (reference sequence). The V gene end was trimmed by 2 bases and the J gene end by 3 bases; junction bases not matched to a gene: 4. Here the CDR3 DNA reads TGTGCCAGCAGTTACACGGGGGGTTTCTACGAGCAGTACTTC. Its translation: CASSYTGGFYEQYF.

The rearrangement joins TRBV25-1 to TRBJ1-3; D ambiguous. V was clipped by 5 bases and J by 3 bases, with 14 bases between them. Germline values: CDR1 MGHDK, CDR2 SYGVNS. This CDR3 comprises 15 residues. Here the CDR3 reads CASSQRTGGGNTIYF. CDR3 DNA sequence: TGTGCCAGCAGTCAAAGGACCGGAGGTGGAAACACCATATATTTT. Combining the CDR3 with reference TRBV25-1 and TRBJ1-3 gives the whole variable domain EADIYQTPRYLVIGTGKKITLECSQTMGHDKMYWYQQDPGMELHLIHYSYGVNSTEKGDLSSESTVSRIRTEHFPLTLESARPSHTSQYLCASSQRTGGGNTIYFGEGSWLTVV.

About this clone: Other DNA sequences in this sample translate to the same CDR3. The rearrangement uses TRBV7-2 and TRBJ2-5, with TRBD1 as a possible D gene (6 bases). Germline loops: CDR1 SGHTA, CDR2 FQGNSA. The CDR3 length is 14 residues. The V end lost 0 bases, the J end lost 4 bases, and 9 bases lay between the germline ends. CDR3 sequence (DNA): TGTGCCAGCAGCTTAGCCGGCAGGGGAGAGACCCAGTACTTC. This sequence encodes CASSLAGRGETQYF.

This chain links TRBV6-5 with TRBJ1-6; TRBD1 agrees at 10 bases. The trim removed 6 bases at V and 10 bases at J, leaving 6 bases unmatched. CDR3 length: 14 amino acids. The V gene's germline CDR1 is MNHEY and CDR2 SVGAGI. The CDR3 nucleotides read TGTGCCAGCAGGTCCGACAGGGGGCACTCACCCCTCCACTTT. It codes for CASRSDRGHSPLHF.

The chain employs TRBV19 and TRBJ2-3, with 10 nucleotides matching TRBD2. Germline-derived CDR1 and CDR2 are LNHDA and SQIVND (reference sequence). The CDR3 contains 16 residues. V trimming: 7 bases; J trimming: 4 bases; junction bases outside the gene matches: 11. This CDR3 reads CASMAVKRGGADTQYF. The CDR3 DNA follows: TGTGCCAGTATGGCCGTCAAGCGGGGGGGCGCAGATACGCAGTATTTT. The variable domain in full, completed from reference TRBV19 and TRBJ2-3, reads DGGITQSPKYLFRKEGQNVTLSCEQNLNHDAMYWYRQDPGQGLRLIYYSQIVNDFQKGDIAEGYSVSREKKESFPLTVTSAQKNPTAFYLCASMAVKRGGADTQYFGPGTRLTVL.

CDR3 amino acids: CASSLPGLGSANTQYF. The CDR3 bases are TGTGCCAGCAGCTTACCGGGACTAGGGTCGGCTAATACGCAGTATTTT. The rearrangement uses TRBV7-8 and TRBJ2-3, with 8 bases lining up with TRBD2. Trimming cost V 2 bases and J 7 bases; bases outside gene matches: 11. This CDR3 has 16 amino acids. Germline assignment: CDR1 SGHVS and CDR2 FQNEAQ.

The gene calls are TRBV3-1 (or the pseudogene TRBV3-2) and TRBJ1-1; perhaps TRBD1 as D (6 bases). This CDR3 is built from 14 residues. Germline V gives CDR1 LGHDT, CDR2 YNNKEL (reference sequence). V lost 4 bases and J 1 base, leaving 10 bases between the germline ends. CDR3 nucleotide sequence: TGTGCCAGCAGCCCACAGGGACCGAACACTGAAGCTTTCTTT. It codes for CASSPQGPNTEAFF.

The J gene is TRBJ1-1, the V gene TRBV7-9; 7 nucleotides align to TRBD1. The CDR3 spans 14 residues. The ends lost 1 base at V and 1 base at J; junction bases unmatched: 0. Looked up from germline, CDR1 is SEHNR and CDR2 is FQNEAQ (reference sequence). The CDR3 coding sequence is TGTGCCAGCAGCTTAGAGGGGGCGAACACTGAAGCTTTCTTT. Translating it yields CASSLEGANTEAFF.

The chain uses TRBV19 and TRBJ2-1, with no clear D. With 8 bases removed from V and 4 bases from J, the gap between germline ends came to 6 bases. The CDR3 length is 11 residues. The germline V gene encodes CDR1 LNHDA and CDR2 SQIVND (reference sequence). The DNA for the CDR3 is TGTGCCAGTCTAGATTACAATGAGCAGTTCTTC. Its protein is CASLDYNEQFF. The complete variable domain, with remaining parts taken from reference TRBV19 and TRBJ2-1, reads DGGITQSPKYLFRKEGQNVTLSCEQNLNHDAMYWYRQDPGQGLRLIYYSQIVNDFQKGDIAEGYSVSREKKESFPLTVTSAQKNPTAFYLCASLDYNEQFFGPGTRLTVL.

The rearrangement links TRBV5-5 to TRBJ1-6; D is ambiguous. The V end lost 4 bases, the J end lost 3 bases, and 14 bases lay between the germline ends. The CDR3 runs 16 residues. The germline V gene encodes CDR1 SGHKS and CDR2 YYEKEE (reference sequence). DNA for the CDR3: TGTGCCAGCAGCCCGGTGGCGGGGAACTATAATTCACCCCTCCACTTT. The encoded protein is CASSPVAGNYNSPLHF.

This chain uses TRBV30 with TRBJ2-4; the match to TRBD2 covers 7 bases. The CDR3 runs to 13 residues. Per the germline V gene, CDR1 is GTSNPN and CDR2 is SVGIG (reference sequence). J lost 7 bases, V lost 0 bases, and 3 bases had no gene match. This CDR3 reads CAWSVYGGNIQYF. CDR3 in DNA: TGTGCCTGGAGTGTCTACGGGGGGAACATTCAGTACTTC. Full variable domain (outside the CDR3, taken from reference TRBV30 and TRBJ2-4): SQTIHQWPATLVQPVGSPLSLECTVEGTSNPNLYWYRQAAGRGLQLLFYSVGIGQISSEVPQNLSASRPQDRQFILSSKKLLLSDSGFYLCAWSVYGGNIQYFGAGTRLSVL.

Only a few counts were recorded for this clone. The V gene is TRBV2, the J gene TRBJ2-7; possible D gene TRBD1, 5 bases. Looked up from germline, CDR1 is SNHLY and CDR2 is FYNNEI. V was trimmed by 2 bases and J by 4 bases, leaving 9 bases between them. This CDR3 has 13 residues. This CDR3 is CASSELGPYEQYV. The CDR3 region has the DNA TGTGCCAGCAGTGAACTGGGGCCGTACGAGCAGTACGTC.

A remark on this clone: The junction departs from germline at one end; a sequencing error may be responsible. The chain couples TRBV15 to TRBJ2-3; 12 nucleotides align to TRBD2. Germline CDR1 LNHNV, CDR2 YYDKDF (reference sequence). There are 22 residues in the CDR3. CDR3 DNA: TGTGCCGCCAGCAGAGATTTGGGGCCTACTAGCGGGAGGTGGGCCAGCACAGATACGCAGTATTTT. This translates into CAASRDLGPTSGRWASTDTQYF.

The rearrangement uses TRBV20-1 and TRBJ2-1; the D is unclear. Germline-derived CDR1 and CDR2 are DFQATT and SNEGSKA (reference sequence). The V end was cut by 3 bases, the J end by 3 bases, with 6 bases between. The CDR3 sequence is 12 residues long. The CDR3 bases are TGCAGTGCTAGTGCCAACTACAATGAGCAGTTCTTC. Translating it yields CSASANYNEQFF.

The V call is TRBV18, the J call TRBJ2-3, with unresolved D. Germline-derived CDR1 and CDR2 are KGHSH and LQKENI. This CDR3 spans 15 amino acids. Trimming removed 3 bases from V and 2 bases from J, with 12 bases in between. In nucleotides, the CDR3 is TGTGCCAGCTCACCTGTTCCCCAGAACACAGATACGCAGTATTTT. Residues: CASSPVPQNTDTQYF. Looking up the rest from reference TRBV18 and TRBJ2-3 gives the full variable domain: NAGVMQNPRHLVRRRGQEARLRCSPMKGHSHVYWYRQLPEEGLKFMVYLQKENIIDESGMPKERFSAEFPKEGPSILRIQQVVRGDSAAYFCASSPVPQNTDTQYFGPGTRLTVL.

The chain links TRBV27 to TRBJ1-2; no reliable D call. This CDR3 has 14 residues. Trimming pared 0 bases from V and 3 bases from J, leaving 8 bases between. From germline, CDR1 is MNHEY and CDR2 SMNVEV (reference sequence). The CDR3 sequence: CASSLSPGYYGYTF. The CDR3 nucleotides are TGTGCCAGCAGTTTATCCCCAGGCTACTATGGCTACACCTTC.

CDR3 amino acids: CASSRVTGSYGYTF. CDR3 DNA sequence: TGTGCCAGCAGCAGGGTAACGGGGTCCTATGGCTACACCTTC. The chain has TRBV3-1 (or the pseudogene TRBV3-2) and TRBJ1-2; D is unresolved. The CDR3 contains 14 residues. The V end lost 5 bases, the J end lost 4 bases, and 14 bases lay between the germline ends. CDR1 is LGHDT and CDR2 is YNNKEL in the germline V gene (reference sequence).

This clone came up a few times. The gene calls are TRBV6-5 and TRBJ2-7; maybe TRBD1 (5 bases). Trimming cost V 6 bases and J 0 bases, with 9 bases left between them. The CDR3 sequence is 13 residues long. Germline V gene sequence: CDR1 MNHEY, CDR2 SVGAGI. The CDR3: CASRGGASYEQYF. The CDR3 DNA reads TGTGCCAGCAGAGGTGGGGCCTCCTACGAGCAGTACTTC.

The V and J genes are TRBV7-9 and TRBJ2-5; the match to TRBD1 covers 9 bases. Trimming cost V 4 bases and J 3 bases; bases outside gene matches: 3. This CDR3 has 14 residues. Germline CDR1 and CDR2: SEHNR and FQNEAQ (reference sequence). CDR3 amino acids: CASSSTGGKETQYF. The CDR3, as DNA: TGTGCCAGCAGCTCGACAGGGGGTAAAGAGACCCAGTACTTC.

CDR3 DNA: TGTGCCAGCAGCCAAGGGACAACAGGGGGCGACGGGGAAAAACTGTTTTTT. Translated, it gives CASSQGTTGGDGEKLFF. The V and J genes are TRBV7-2 and TRBJ1-4; 9 nucleotides align to TRBD1. The CDR3 is made up of 17 amino acids. V trimming: 5 bases; J trimming: 8 bases; junction bases outside the gene matches: 15. Germline values: CDR1 SGHTA, CDR2 FQGNSA.

CDR3 sequence reads: CASSYPRSGGAYEQYV. The CDR3 DNA sequence: TGTGCCAGCAGTTACCCCCGTAGCGGGGGGGCCTACGAGCAGTACGTC. The chain joins TRBV6-2 or TRBV6-3 to TRBJ2-7; 11 nucleotides agree with TRBD2. The CDR3 loop spans 16 amino acids. Per germline, CDR1 MNHEY and CDR2 SVGEGT. J was trimmed by 2 bases and V by 2 bases; bases with no gene match: 5.